This record concerns one T cell receptor beta chain sequence. The antigen remains undetermined. This entry comes from a study of shared clonotypes between healthy human individuals. Findings of the study overall: Sample collection involved blood only; tissue repertoires are likely different.

Authors' analysis steps: ImmunoSEQ output held junction-only sequences without quality scores, so filtering differed. Some clones are missing from TCRdb's copy, which holds only in-frame ones; the method was immunoSEQ multiplex PCR. The D gene and trimming were derived from the DNA, and the V and J assignments and clone size from that table. The repertoire includes roughly 510,000 clones, over 75% of them detected once, and around an eighth sits in the top ten. This CDR3 comprises 14 residues. Germline assignment: CDR1 SGHVS and CDR2 FQNEAQ. V lost 5 bases and J lost 3, with 11 bases in between. Sequenced input: PBMCs. V usage is TRBV7-8 and J usage is TRBJ2-1; D not certain. This TCR was sampled from a woman between 40 and 50 years old in good health. Some clones in this sample may be carry-over from other donors' samples. CDR3 amino acids: CASSLDLLYNEQFF. CDR3 coding DNA: TGTGCCAGCAGCCTCGATCTACTCTACAATGAGCAGTTCTTC.